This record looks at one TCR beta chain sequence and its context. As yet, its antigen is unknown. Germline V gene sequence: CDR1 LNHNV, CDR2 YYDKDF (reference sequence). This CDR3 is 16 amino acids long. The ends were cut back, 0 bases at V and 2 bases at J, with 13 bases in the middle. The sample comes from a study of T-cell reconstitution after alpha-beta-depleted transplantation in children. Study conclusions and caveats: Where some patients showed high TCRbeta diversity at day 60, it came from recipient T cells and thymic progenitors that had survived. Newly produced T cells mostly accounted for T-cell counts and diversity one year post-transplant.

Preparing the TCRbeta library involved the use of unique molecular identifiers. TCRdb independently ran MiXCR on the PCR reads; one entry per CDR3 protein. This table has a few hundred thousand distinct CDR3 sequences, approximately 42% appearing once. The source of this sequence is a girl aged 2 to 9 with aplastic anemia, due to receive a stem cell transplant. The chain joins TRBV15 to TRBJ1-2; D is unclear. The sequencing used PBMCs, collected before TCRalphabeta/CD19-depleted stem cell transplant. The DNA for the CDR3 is TGTGCCACCAGCAGAGATCTCCTGACACAGAACTATGGCTACACCTTC. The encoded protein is CATSRDLLTQNYGYTF.